Listed below are T cell receptor beta chains from one sample, sequenced in a study of control samples from healthy donors and cancer patients. Repertoires were generated with immunoSEQ multiplex PCR, while TCRdb's copy carries only in-frame clones and drops some. The sample holds about 70,000 clones; 84% are singletons and the top ten take 2.5% to 3.5%. The sample consisted of PBMCs. The receptors derive from a woman aged 45 to 65 with lung cancer. CDR3s include the opening cysteine and the closing phenylalanine or tryptophan. D genes are given only for firm matches. Size values are once, few and many counts, or a class for expanded clones, and some rows have none.

D gene,J gene,clone size,V gene,CDR3 protein,CDR3 DNA
-,TRBJ1-5,-,TRBV30,CAWSAGVGQPQHF,TGTGCCTGGAGTGCGGGGGTAGGTCAGCCCCAGCATTTT
-,TRBJ1-5,-,TRBV9,CASSPGTVNQPQHF,TGTGCCAGCAGCCCGGGGACGGTCAATCAGCCCCAGCATTTT
-,TRBJ1-2,-,TRBV7-9,CASSSWVGPVYGYTF,TGTGCCAGCAGCTCCTGGGTGGGCCCGGTCTATGGCTACACCTTC
-,TRBJ1-5,-,TRBV2,CASRLQGGGNQPQHF,TGTGCCAGCAGACTTCAGGGAGGTGGCAATCAGCCCCAGCATTTT
-,TRBJ1-3,-,TRBV3-1/TRBV3-2,CASSLERLKFSGNTIYF,TGTGCCAGCAGCCTGGAAAGACTCAAATTTTCTGGAAACACCATATATTTT
-,TRBJ1-1,-,TRBV5-6,CASSLEGMNTEAFF,TGTGCCAGCAGCTTGGAAGGAATGAACACTGAAGCTTTCTTT
TRBD1,TRBJ1-5,medium-sized,TRBV5-5,CASSLEQGALNQPQHF,TGTGCCAGCAGCTTGGAGCAGGGGGCCTTGAATCAGCCCCAGCATTTT
TRBD1,TRBJ1-2,-,TRBV24-1,CATSGTQGAYGYTF,TGTGCCACCAGTGGAACACAGGGGGCCTATGGCTACACCTTC
-,TRBJ1-5,-,TRBV6-1,CASSETSNQPQHF,TGTGCCAGCAGTGAGACAAGTAATCAGCCCCAGCATTTT
TRBD2,TRBJ2-5,-,TRBV7-2,CASSSRSGGETQYF,TGTGCCAGCAGCTCCCGCTCGGGAGGAGAGACCCAGTACTTC
TRBD2,TRBJ2-3,-,TRBV9,CASSVGLAGGADTQYF,TGTGCCAGCAGCGTCGGACTAGCGGGGGGGGCAGATACGCAGTATTTT
TRBD1,TRBJ2-7,-,TRBV5-5,CASSFWTGGYEQYF,TGTGCCAGCAGCTTCTGGACAGGGGGTTACGAGCAGTACTTC
-,TRBJ2-7,-,TRBV7-9,CASSPRDEQYF,TGTGCCAGCAGCCCTCGGGACGAGCAGTACTTC
-,TRBJ1-2,-,TRBV28,CASSPTGTDYGYTF,TGTGCCAGCAGCCCCACGGGGACCGACTATGGCTACACCTTC
-,TRBJ2-3,-,TRBV24-1,CATSEGSISTDTQYF,TGTGCCACCAGTGAGGGGAGTATTAGCACAGATACGCAGTATTTT
-,TRBJ1-5,-,TRBV12-3/TRBV12-4,CASSFNSNQPQHF,TGTGCCAGCAGTTTTAACAGCAATCAGCCCCAGCATTTT
TRBD1,TRBJ1-5,many,TRBV7-2,CASSLQGAGNQPQHF,TGTGCCAGCAGCTTACAGGGGGCAGGCAATCAGCCCCAGCATTTT
TRBD1,TRBJ1-5,once,TRBV7-2,CASSQDRGSNQPQHF,TGTGCCAGCAGCCAAGACAGGGGAAGCAATCAGCCCCAGCATTTT
-,TRBJ1-2,-,TRBV5-1,CASSLMTNYGYTF,TGCGCCAGCAGCTTGATGACGAACTATGGCTACACCTTC
-,TRBJ1-1,-,TRBV6-5,CASSYVAGRNTEAFF,TGTGCCAGCAGTTACGTGGCAGGAAGGAACACTGAAGCTTTCTTT
TRBD1,TRBJ1-2,-,TRBV7-2,CASSLDRVYGYTF,TGTGCCAGCAGCCTGGACAGGGTCTATGGCTACACCTTC
-,TRBJ1-2,-,TRBV7-2,CASSLGVGAGANYGYTF,TGTGCCAGCAGCTTAGGGGTAGGGGCCGGGGCTAACTATGGCTACACCTTC
TRBD1,TRBJ2-7,-,TRBV7-2,CASSFNRGYEQYF,TGTGCCAGCAGCTTCAACAGGGGCTACGAGCAGTACTTC
TRBD1,TRBJ1-5,-,TRBV9,CASSSGGDNQPQHF,TGTGCCAGCAGCTCAGGGGGGGATAATCAGCCCCAGCATTTT
-,TRBJ1-4,-,TRBV30,CAWSGGREKLFF,TGTGCCTGGAGCGGGGGTAGGGAAAAACTGTTTTTT
-,TRBJ2-7,-,TRBV30,CACRAPGLGEQYF,TGTGCCTGCCGGGCCCCAGGGCTCGGCGAGCAGTACTTC
-,TRBJ1-6,once,TRBV27,CASSSRQVSSYNSPLHF,TGTGCCAGCAGTTCAAGACAGGTCAGCTCCTATAATTCACCCCTCCACTTT
TRBD1,TRBJ1-5,once,TRBV15,CATSRGQVGENQPQHF,TGTGCCACCAGCCGAGGACAGGTGGGGGAAAATCAGCCCCAGCATTTT
-,TRBJ1-2,once,TRBV5-1,CASSYGSGSSAGTPINYGYTF,TGCGCCAGCAGCTACGGTAGTGGCAGTTCCGCCGGGACGCCTATTAACTATGGCTACACCTTC
TRBD2,TRBJ2-5,-,TRBV28,CASSTSGGALETQYF,TGTGCCAGCAGTACTAGCGGGGGGGCCCTGGAGACCCAGTACTTC
TRBD1,TRBJ2-3,-,TRBV28,CASSLASTGLRTDTQYF,TGTGCCAGCAGCCTCGCCTCGACAGGGCTACGCACAGATACGCAGTATTTT
-,TRBJ1-2,-,TRBV7-9,CASSASGSLFGYTF,TGTGCCAGCAGCGCATCCGGGAGCCTTTTTGGCTACACCTTC
-,TRBJ2-3,-,TRBV5-1,CASSLGTRTDTQYF,TGCGCCAGCAGCTTGGGAACTAGAACAGATACGCAGTATTTT
-,TRBJ1-6,once,TRBV14,CASSQDRNYSPLHF,TGTGCCAGCAGCCAAGACAGGAATTATTCACCCCTCCACTTT
-,TRBJ1-1,once,TRBV7-3,CASSFDTNTEAFF,TGTGCCAGCAGCTTTGACACGAACACTGAAGCTTTCTTT
-,TRBJ1-3,-,TRBV10-1,CASSPSGAEGNTIYF,TGCGCCAGCAGCCCCTCGGGAGCCGAAGGAAACACCATATATTTT
-,TRBJ1-1,-,TRBV3-1/TRBV3-2,CASTLGVQTVHTEAFF,TGTGCCAGCACCCTGGGGGTACAGACAGTTCACACTGAAGCTTTCTTT
-,TRBJ2-5,-,TRBV6-2/TRBV6-3,CASSYSPSGTMETQYF,TGTGCCAGCAGTTACTCGCCCTCCGGTACTATGGAGACCCAGTACTTC
-,TRBJ2-1,-,TRBV27,CASSLKKMAPNEQFF,TGTGCCAGCAGTTTAAAAAAGATGGCTCCCAATGAGCAGTTCTTC
-,TRBJ1-1,-,TRBV7-3,CASSSGGLLNTEAFF,TGTGCCAGCAGCTCTGGCGGACTCTTGAACACTGAAGCTTTCTTT
-,TRBJ1-2,once,TRBV2,CASSEVSDHSPPLGGYTF,TGTGCCAGCAGTGAAGTTTCCGACCACAGCCCTCCTTTGGGGGGCTACACCTTC